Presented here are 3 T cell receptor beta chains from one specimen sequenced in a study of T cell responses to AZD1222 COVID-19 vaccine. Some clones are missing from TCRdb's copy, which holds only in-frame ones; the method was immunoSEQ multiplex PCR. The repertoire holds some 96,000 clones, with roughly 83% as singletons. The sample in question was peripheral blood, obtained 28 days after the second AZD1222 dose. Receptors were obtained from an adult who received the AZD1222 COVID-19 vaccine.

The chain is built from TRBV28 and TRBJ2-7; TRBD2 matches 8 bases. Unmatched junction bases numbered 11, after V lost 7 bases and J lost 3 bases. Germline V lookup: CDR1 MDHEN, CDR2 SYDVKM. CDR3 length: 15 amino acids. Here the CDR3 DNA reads TGTGCCAGCACGACCCCGGGAGGGAGTAACTACGAGCAGTACTTC. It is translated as CASTTPGGSNYEQYF.

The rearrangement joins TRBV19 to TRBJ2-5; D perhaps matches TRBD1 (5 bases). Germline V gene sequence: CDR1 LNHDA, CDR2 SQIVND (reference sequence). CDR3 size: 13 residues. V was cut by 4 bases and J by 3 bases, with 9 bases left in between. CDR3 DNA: TGTGCCAGTAGTAACCAGGGTAAAGAGACCCAGTACTTC. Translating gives CASSNQGKETQYF.

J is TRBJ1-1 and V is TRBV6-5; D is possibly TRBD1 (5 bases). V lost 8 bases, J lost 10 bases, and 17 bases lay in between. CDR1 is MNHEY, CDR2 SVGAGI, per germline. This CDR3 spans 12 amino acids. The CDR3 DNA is TGTGCCAGCCCGAGTGGTAAGAGGGGAGCTTTCTTT. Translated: CASPSGKRGAFF.